This T cell receptor (beta chain) was profiled in a study of cytotoxic CD8 clonotypes in ibrutinib-treated CLL. Study details: Researchers reported under twelve relapsed/refractory and about 14 treatment-naive patients, roughly 17 of them IGHV unmutated.

To note about this clone: Antigen: not known.

Trimming pared 0 bases from V and 8 bases from J, leaving 11 bases between. Germline values: CDR1 SGDLS, CDR2 YYNGEE. CDR3 size: 13 residues. Study outcomes and limitations: Age-matched healthy donor levels were exceeded by baseline clonality, which tracked circulating CD8+ T-cell counts. Public clonotypes were rare and shrank or held steady on treatment.

Genomic DNA in an amount of around 2.2 micrograms was extracted from cryopreserved PBMCs and used for the preparation of TCR beta libraries. The assay was immunoSEQ multiplex PCR, and TCRdb's table has in-frame clones only and misses some. The data show roughly 15,000 clones, 52% seen once. This rearrangement joins TRBV9 to TRBJ1-2; D call uncertain. This clonotype was sampled from a human donor with chronic lymphocytic leukemia. The sequences come from PBMCs, collected at a roughly 24-month disease-progression time point, from a patient treated with ibrutinib. The CDR3 sequence is CASSVAQTPGYTF. The CDR3 nucleotides are TGTGCCAGCAGCGTAGCTCAAACACCCGGCTACACCTTC.